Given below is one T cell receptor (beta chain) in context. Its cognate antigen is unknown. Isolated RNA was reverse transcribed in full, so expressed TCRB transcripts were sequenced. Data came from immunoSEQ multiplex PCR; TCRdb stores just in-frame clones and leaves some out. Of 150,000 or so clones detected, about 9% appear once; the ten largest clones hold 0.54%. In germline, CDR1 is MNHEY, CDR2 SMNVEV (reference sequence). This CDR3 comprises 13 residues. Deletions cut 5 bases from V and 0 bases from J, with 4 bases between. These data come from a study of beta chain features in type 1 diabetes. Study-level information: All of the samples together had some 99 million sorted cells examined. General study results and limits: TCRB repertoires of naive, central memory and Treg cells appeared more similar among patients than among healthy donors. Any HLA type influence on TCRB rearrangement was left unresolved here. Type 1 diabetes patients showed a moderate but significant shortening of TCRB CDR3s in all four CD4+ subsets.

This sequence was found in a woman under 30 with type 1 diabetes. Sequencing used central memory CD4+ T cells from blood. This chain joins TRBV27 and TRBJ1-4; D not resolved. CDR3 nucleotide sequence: TGTGCCAGCAGTCCGGCAACTAATGAAAAACTGTTTTTT. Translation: CASSPATNEKLFF.